This note documents a single T cell receptor (beta chain) sequence. These data belong to a study of human CD8 memory T cell subsets. Making the TCR beta libraries relied on UMI-labeled 5' RACE. Following a re-call of the 5' RACE reads, TCRdb has one entry per CDR3 protein and lacks DNA. This sample's table has approximately 9,300 distinct CDR3 sequences. The CDR3 loop spans 15 amino acids. Germline CDR1 and CDR2: MNHEY and SMNVEV (reference sequence). The chain combines TRBV27 with TRBJ2-1; TCRdb selects TRBD1, and the lack of DNA leaves this call unchecked. The receptor was isolated from a human donor in good health. Material for sequencing was CD8+ T cells from PBMCs. The CDR3 sequence is CASTPSRTGGNEQFF.